Listed below are T cell receptor beta chains from one sample, sequenced in a study of brain T cells in children with intractable seizures. Assay: immunoSEQ multiplex PCR; the TCRdb copy retains only in-frame clones and omits some. The table has some 41,000 clones, around nine tenths seen once. Specimen: peripheral blood, collected at surgery. Every receptor here comes from a girl between 2 and 10 years old with tuberous sclerosis and intractable seizures. CDR3s include the opening cysteine and the closing phenylalanine or tryptophan. A D gene is named only where the DNA matches it firmly. Some rows mark clone size as missing; the rest say once, few, many or name a class of expanded clone.

J: TRBJ2-6; D: NA; V: TRBV5-1; size: NA; DNA: TGCGCCAGCAGCTTGACAGCCTCTGGGGCCAACGTCCTGACTTTC; CDR3: CASSLTASGANVLTF
J: TRBJ2-3; D: NA; V: TRBV27; size: NA; DNA: TGTGCCAGCAGCCTTACCCTTAGCACAGATACGCAGTATTTT; CDR3: CASSLTLSTDTQYF
J: TRBJ1-5; D: NA; V: TRBV29-1; size: NA; DNA: TGCAGCGTTCGTGGGGGGATGCCAAATCAGCCCCAGCATTTT; CDR3: CSVRGGMPNQPQHF
J: TRBJ1-2; D: NA; V: TRBV7-9; size: once; DNA: TGTGCCAGCAGCTCCACAGGTGTGGGAGATGGCTACACCTTC; CDR3: CASSSTGVGDGYTF
J: TRBJ1-1; D: NA; V: TRBV11-2; size: NA; DNA: TGTGCCAGCAGCTGGCCGGCTCTGAACACTGAAGCTTTCTTT; CDR3: CASSWPALNTEAFF
J: TRBJ1-2; D: NA; V: TRBV4-1; size: few; DNA: TGCGCCAGCAGCCCTAAGACGGGTAGTAGCTATGGCTACACCTTC; CDR3: CASSPKTGSSYGYTF
J: TRBJ1-5; D: NA; V: TRBV5-1; size: NA; DNA: TGCGCCAGCAGCTTAGGGGGGACTGATCAGCCCCAGCATTTT; CDR3: CASSLGGTDQPQHF
J: TRBJ2-3; D: TRBD2; V: TRBV3-1/TRBV3-2; size: NA; DNA: TGTGCCAGCAGCCCGGGACTAGGTGGAGATACGCAGTATTTT; CDR3: CASSPGLGGDTQYF
J: TRBJ2-3; D: TRBD1; V: TRBV5-5; size: NA; DNA: TGTGCCAGCAGCCCCCCGCTCGGTCCCGGGACAGGGATACTAGATACGCAGTATTTT; CDR3: CASSPPLGPGTGILDTQYF
J: TRBJ2-3; D: NA; V: TRBV7-3; size: NA; DNA: TGTGCCAGCAGCTCCACTAGCACAGATACGCAGTATTTT; CDR3: CASSSTSTDTQYF
J: TRBJ1-5; D: NA; V: TRBV19; size: once; DNA: TGTGCCAGTAGTACTCCCGGGGCGGGGTTGGGGGGTCAGCCCCAGCATTTT; CDR3: CASSTPGAGLGGQPQHF
J: TRBJ1-5; D: NA; V: TRBV6-1; size: NA; DNA: TGTGCCAGCAGTGAGCCAGGACCGCTAAACGATAGCAATCAGCCCCAGCATTTT; CDR3: CASSEPGPLNDSNQPQHF
J: TRBJ1-1; D: TRBD1; V: TRBV12-3/TRBV12-4; size: NA; DNA: TGTGCCAGCAGCCGACAGGGTATCACTGAAGCTTTCTTT; CDR3: CASSRQGITEAFF
J: TRBJ2-1; D: NA; V: TRBV12-3/TRBV12-4; size: NA; DNA: TGTGCCAGCAGTTTAGCGCATATGGATGAGCAGTTCTTC; CDR3: CASSLAHMDEQFF
J: TRBJ1-2; D: NA; V: TRBV19; size: few; DNA: TGTGCCAGTGGAGAGAGGCAATATGGCTACACCTTC; CDR3: CASGERQYGYTF
J: TRBJ1-6; D: NA; V: TRBV2; size: few; DNA: TGTGCCAGCCGCCTAGGACGGAATAATTCACCCCTCCACTTT; CDR3: CASRLGRNNSPLHF
J: TRBJ1-2; D: NA; V: TRBV6-5; size: NA; DNA: TGTGCCACCCAACAGGCTAACTATGGCTACACCTTC; CDR3: CATQQANYGYTF
J: TRBJ1-1; D: NA; V: TRBV2; size: NA; DNA: TGTGCCAGCAGCTCTTTGACAGGGAACACTGAAGCTTTCTTT; CDR3: CASSSLTGNTEAFF
J: TRBJ2-1; D: TRBD2; V: TRBV7-7; size: NA; DNA: TGTGCCAGCAGCACCAGACTAGCGGACTACAATGAGCAGTTCTTC; CDR3: CASSTRLADYNEQFF
J: TRBJ2-7; D: TRBD2; V: TRBV3-1/TRBV3-2; size: once; DNA: TGTGCCAGCAGCCCAAGGGGACTAGCGGGGGGGCGAACCCGCGAGCAGTACTTC; CDR3: CASSPRGLAGGRTREQYF
J: TRBJ1-2; D: TRBD1; V: TRBV5-1; size: NA; DNA: TGCGCCAGCAGCCCAGGGACAGGGGGCAACTATGGCTACACCTTC; CDR3: CASSPGTGGNYGYTF
J: TRBJ2-5; D: TRBD1; V: TRBV5-1; size: NA; DNA: TGCGCCAGCAGCTTGGGGGCTATGGGACAGGGAGATGAGACCCAGTACTTC; CDR3: CASSLGAMGQGDETQYF